This T cell receptor beta chain was recovered during a study of blood T cell repertoires in COVID-19. In the study overall: The origin of the acute and convalescent COVID-19 samples was the United States, Italy and Spain.

Participant-reported clinical history was the basis for cohort assignment. Per germline, CDR1 SGHAT and CDR2 FQNNGV. The CDR3 consists of 19 residues. Trimming shortened V by 3 bases and J by 0 bases, and 18 bases separated the two germline ends. In the authors' methods: It was from reference gene primer amplification that nucleated cell counts were estimated. Libraries were prepared by immunoSEQ multiplex PCR; TCRdb keeps only in-frame clonotypes and omits some of them. The D gene and trimming were derived from the DNA, and the V and J assignments and clone size from that table. Of 150,000 to 200,000 clones in the sample, 70% to 90% were seen once.

The chain employs TRBV11-2 and TRBJ2-6, with a weak D call TRBD1 (6 bases). The material sequenced was PBMCs or T cells enriched from blood (not recorded which). The TCR sequence derives from a woman aged 18-29 years who had recovered from COVID-19. CDR3 region: CASSFDPKDSHSGANVLTF. The DNA of the CDR3 is TGTGCCAGCAGCTTCGATCCCAAGGACAGTCACTCTGGGGCCAACGTCCTGACTTTC. The full variable domain, with the rest looked up from reference TRBV11-2 and TRBJ2-6, is EAGVAQSPRYKIIEKRQSVAFWCNPISGHATLYWYQQILGQGPKLLIQFQNNGVVDDSQLPKDRFSAERLKGVDSTLKIQPAKLEDSAVYLCASSFDPKDSHSGANVLTFGAGSRLTVL.